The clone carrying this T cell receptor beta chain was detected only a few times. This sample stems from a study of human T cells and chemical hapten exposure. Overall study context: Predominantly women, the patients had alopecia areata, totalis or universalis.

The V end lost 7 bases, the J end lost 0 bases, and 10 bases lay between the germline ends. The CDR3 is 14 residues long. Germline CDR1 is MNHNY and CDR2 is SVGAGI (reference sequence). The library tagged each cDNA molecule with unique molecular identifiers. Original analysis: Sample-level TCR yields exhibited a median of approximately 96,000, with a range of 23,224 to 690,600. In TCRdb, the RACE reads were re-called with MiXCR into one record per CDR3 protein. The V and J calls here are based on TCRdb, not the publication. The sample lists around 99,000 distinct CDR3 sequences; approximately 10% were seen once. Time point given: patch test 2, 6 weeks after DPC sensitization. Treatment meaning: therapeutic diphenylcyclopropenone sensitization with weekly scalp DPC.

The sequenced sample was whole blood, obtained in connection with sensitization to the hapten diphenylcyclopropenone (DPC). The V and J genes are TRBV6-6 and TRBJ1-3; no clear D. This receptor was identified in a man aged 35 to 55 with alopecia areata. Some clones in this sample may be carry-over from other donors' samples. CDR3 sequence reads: CASIYSFSGNTIYF. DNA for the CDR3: TGTGCCAGCATCTACTCCTTCTCTGGAAACACCATATATTTT.